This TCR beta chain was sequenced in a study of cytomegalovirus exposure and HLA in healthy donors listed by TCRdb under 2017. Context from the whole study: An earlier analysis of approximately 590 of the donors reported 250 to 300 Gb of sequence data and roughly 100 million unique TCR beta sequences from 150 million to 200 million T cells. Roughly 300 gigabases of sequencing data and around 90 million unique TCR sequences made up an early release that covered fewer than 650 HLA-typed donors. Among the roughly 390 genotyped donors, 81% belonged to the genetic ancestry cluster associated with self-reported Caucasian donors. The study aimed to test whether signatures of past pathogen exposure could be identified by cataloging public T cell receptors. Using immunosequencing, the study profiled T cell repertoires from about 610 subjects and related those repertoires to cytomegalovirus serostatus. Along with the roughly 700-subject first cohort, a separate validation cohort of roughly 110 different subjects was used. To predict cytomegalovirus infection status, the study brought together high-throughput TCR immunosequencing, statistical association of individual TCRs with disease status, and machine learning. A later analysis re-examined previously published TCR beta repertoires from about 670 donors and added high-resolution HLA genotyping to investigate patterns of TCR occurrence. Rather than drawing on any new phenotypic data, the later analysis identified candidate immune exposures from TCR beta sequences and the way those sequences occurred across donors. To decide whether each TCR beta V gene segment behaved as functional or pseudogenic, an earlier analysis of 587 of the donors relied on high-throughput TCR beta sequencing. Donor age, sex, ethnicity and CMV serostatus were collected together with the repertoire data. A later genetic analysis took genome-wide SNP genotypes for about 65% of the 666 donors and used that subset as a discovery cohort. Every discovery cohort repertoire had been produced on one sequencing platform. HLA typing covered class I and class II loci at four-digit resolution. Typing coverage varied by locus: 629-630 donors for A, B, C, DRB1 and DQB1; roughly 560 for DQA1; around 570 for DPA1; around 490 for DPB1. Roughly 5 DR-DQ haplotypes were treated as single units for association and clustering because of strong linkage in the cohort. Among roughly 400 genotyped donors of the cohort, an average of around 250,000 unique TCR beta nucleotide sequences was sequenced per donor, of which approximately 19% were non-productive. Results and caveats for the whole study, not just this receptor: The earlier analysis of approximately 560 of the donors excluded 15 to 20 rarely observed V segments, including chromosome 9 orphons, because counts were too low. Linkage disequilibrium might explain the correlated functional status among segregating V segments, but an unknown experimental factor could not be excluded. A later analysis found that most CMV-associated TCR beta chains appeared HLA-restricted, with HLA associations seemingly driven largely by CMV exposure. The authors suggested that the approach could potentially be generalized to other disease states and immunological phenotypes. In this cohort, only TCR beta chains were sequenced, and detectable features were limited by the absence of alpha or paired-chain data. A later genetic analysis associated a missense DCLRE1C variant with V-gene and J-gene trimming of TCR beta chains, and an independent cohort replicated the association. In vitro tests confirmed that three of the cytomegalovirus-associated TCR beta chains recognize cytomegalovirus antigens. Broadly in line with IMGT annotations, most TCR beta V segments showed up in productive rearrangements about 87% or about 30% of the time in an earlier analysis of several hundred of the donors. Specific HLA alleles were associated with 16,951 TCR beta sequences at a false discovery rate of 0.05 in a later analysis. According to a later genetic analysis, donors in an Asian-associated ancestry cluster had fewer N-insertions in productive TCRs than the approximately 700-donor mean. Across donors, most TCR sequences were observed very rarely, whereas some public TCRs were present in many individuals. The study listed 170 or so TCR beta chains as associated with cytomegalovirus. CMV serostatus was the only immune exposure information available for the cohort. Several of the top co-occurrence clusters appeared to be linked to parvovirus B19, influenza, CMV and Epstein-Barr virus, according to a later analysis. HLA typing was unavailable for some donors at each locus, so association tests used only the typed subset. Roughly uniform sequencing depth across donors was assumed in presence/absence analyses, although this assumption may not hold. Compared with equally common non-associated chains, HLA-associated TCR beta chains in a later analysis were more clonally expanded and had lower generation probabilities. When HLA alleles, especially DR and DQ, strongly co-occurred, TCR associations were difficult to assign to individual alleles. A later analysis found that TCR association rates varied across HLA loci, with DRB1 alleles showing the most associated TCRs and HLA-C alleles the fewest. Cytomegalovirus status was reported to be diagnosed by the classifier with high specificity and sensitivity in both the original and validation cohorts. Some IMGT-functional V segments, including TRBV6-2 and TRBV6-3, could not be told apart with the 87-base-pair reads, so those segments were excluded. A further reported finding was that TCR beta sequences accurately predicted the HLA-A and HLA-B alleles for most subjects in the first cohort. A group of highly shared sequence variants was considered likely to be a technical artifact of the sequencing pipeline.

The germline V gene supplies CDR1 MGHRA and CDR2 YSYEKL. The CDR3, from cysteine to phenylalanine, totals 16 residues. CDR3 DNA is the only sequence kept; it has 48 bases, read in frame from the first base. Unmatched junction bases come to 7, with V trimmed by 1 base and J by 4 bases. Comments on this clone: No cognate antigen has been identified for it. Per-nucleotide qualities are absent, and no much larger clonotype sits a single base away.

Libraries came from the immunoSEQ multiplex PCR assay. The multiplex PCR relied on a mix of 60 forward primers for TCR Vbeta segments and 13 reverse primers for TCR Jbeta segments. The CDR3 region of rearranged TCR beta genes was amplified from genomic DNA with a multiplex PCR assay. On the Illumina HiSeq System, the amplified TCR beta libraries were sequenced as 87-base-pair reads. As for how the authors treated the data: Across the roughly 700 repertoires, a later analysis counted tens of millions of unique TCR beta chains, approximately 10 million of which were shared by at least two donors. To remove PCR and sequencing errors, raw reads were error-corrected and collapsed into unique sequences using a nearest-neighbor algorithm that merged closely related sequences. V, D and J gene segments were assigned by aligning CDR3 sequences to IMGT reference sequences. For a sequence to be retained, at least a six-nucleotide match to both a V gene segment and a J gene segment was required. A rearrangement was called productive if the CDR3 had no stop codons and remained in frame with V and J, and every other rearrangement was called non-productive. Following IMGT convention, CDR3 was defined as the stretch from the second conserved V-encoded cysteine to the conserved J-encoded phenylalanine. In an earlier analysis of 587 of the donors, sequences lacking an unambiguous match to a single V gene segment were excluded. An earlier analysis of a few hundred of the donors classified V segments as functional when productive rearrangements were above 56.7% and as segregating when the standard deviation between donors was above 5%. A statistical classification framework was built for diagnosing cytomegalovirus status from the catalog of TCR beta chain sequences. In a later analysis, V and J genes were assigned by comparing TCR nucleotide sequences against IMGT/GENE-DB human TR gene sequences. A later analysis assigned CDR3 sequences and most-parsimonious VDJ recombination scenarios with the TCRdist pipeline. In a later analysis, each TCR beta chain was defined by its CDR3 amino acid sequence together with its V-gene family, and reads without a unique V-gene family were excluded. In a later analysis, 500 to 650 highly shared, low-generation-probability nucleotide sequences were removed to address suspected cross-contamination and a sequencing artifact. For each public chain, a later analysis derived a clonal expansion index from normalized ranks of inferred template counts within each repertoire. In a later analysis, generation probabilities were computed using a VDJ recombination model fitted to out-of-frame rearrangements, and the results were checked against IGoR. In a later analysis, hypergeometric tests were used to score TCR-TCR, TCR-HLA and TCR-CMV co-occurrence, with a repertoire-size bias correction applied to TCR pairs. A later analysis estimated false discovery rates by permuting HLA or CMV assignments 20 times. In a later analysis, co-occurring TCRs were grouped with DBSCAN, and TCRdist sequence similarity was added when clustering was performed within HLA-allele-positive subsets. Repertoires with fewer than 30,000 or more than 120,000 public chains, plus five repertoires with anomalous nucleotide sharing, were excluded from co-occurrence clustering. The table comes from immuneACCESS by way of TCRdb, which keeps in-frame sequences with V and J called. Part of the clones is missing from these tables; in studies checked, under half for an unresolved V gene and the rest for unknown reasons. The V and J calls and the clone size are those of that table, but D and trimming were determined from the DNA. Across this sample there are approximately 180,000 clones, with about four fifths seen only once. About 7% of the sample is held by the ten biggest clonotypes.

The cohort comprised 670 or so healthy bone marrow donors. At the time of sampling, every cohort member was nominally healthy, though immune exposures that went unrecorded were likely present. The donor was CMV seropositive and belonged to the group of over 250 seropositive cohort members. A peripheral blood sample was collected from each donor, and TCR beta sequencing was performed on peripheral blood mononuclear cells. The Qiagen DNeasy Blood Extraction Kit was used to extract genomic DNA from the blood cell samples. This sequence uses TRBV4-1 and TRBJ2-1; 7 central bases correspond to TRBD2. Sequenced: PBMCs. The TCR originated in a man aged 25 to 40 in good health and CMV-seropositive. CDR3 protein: CASSQAPGLRYNEQFF. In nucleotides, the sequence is TGCGCCAGCAGCCAAGCTCCGGGACTACGGTACAATGAGCAGTTCTTC.